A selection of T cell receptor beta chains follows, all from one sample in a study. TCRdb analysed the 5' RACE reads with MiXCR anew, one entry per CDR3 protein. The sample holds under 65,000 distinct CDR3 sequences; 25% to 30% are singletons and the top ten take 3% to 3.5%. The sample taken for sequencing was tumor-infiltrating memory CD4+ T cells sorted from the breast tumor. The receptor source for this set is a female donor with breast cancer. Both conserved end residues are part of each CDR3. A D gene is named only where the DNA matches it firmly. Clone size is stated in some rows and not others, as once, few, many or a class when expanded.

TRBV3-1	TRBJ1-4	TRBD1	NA	CASSQGTGNEKLFF	TGTGCCAGCAGCCAAGGGACAGGGAATGAAAAACTGTTTTTT
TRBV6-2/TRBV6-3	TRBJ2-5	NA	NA	CASSPLQETQYF	TGTGCCAGCAGTCCGCTTCAAGAGACCCAGTACTTC
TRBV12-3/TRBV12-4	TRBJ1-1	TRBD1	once	CASSRIQGAQDTEAFF	TGTGCCAGCAGCCGGATACAGGGGGCGCAGGACACTGAAGCTTTCTTT
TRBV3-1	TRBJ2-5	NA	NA	CASSQFLGAETQYF	TGTGCCAGCAGCCAATTTCTCGGGGCAGAGACCCAGTACTTC
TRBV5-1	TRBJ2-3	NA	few	CASRPPGADTQYF	TGCGCCAGCCGACCTCCGGGGGCAGATACGCAGTATTTT
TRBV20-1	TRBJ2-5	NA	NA	CSARVRYGDETQYF	TGCAGTGCTAGGGTCCGGTATGGAGACGAGACCCAGTACTTC
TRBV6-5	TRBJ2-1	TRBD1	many	CASSDRGGNEQFF	TGTGCCAGCAGTGACAGGGGGGGTAATGAGCAGTTCTTC
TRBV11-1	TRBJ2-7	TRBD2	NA	CASSLAGGPGEQYF	TGTGCCAGCAGCTTAGCGGGAGGGCCGGGCGAGCAGTACTTC
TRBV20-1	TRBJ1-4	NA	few	CSARGQASEKLFF	TGCAGTGCTAGGGGGCAGGCCAGCGAAAAACTGTTTTTT
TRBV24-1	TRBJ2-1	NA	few	CATCGDANNEQFF	TGTGCCACCTGCGGGGACGCAAACAATGAGCAGTTCTTC
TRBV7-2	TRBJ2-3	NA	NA	CASSNYINTDTQYF	TGTGCCAGCAGCAATTATATTAACACAGATACGCAGTATTTT
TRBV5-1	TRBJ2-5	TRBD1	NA	CASSSRTGKGETQYF	TGCGCCAGCAGCTCACGGACAGGGAAAGGAGAGACCCAGTACTTC
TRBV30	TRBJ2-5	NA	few	CAWKVGRGIQTQYF	TGTGCCTGGAAAGTGGGCAGGGGTATCCAGACCCAGTACTTC
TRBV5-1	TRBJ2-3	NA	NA	CASSSTVDTQYF	TGCGCCAGCAGCTCGACAGTGGATACGCAGTATTTT
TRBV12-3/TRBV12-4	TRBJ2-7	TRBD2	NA	CASSRSTSVNEQYF	TGTGCCAGCAGCCGCTCCACTAGCGTAAACGAGCAGTACTTC
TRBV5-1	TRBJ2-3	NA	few	CASSLEVVDTQYF	TGCGCCAGCAGCTTGGAAGTGGTAGATACGCAGTATTTT
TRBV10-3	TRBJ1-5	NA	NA	CATADPGQPQHF	TGCGCCACCGCTGATCCGGGTCAGCCCCAGCATTTT
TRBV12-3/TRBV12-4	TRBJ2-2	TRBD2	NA	CASAGLAGGRTGELFF	TGTGCCAGCGCGGGACTAGCGGGAGGTCGGACCGGGGAGCTGTTTTTT
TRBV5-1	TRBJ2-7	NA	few	CASSPGAGTMYEQYF	TGCGCCAGCAGCCCGGGGGCAGGGACTATGTACGAGCAGTACTTC
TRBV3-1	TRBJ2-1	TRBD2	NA	CASSLGTKGEQFF	TGTGCCAGCAGCCTCGGGACTAAGGGTGAGCAGTTCTTC
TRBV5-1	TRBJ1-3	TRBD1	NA	CASSSTTTGTGNTIYF	TGCGCCAGCAGCTCCACGACGACAGGGACCGGAAACACCATATATTTT
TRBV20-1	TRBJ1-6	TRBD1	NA	CSARQGAGNSPLHF	TGCAGTGCTAGACAGGGGGCCGGGAATTCACCCCTCCACTTT
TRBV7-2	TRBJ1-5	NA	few	CASSLVEGTGQPQHF	TGTGCCAGCAGCTTAGTCGAGGGGACGGGTCAGCCCCAGCATTTT
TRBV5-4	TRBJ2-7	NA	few	CASSSRDPYEQYF	TGTGCCAGCAGCTCCCGGGACCCTTACGAGCAGTACTTC
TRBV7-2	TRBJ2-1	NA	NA	CASSLAGQGGNEQFF	TGTGCCAGCAGCTTAGCGGGGCAGGGTGGCAATGAGCAGTTCTTC
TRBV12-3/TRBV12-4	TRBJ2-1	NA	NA	CASSFYNEQSF	TGTGCCAGCAGTTTCTATAATGAGCAGTCCTTC
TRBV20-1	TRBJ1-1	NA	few	CSAIRGETEEAFF	TGCAGTGCTATCCGTGGGGAGACGGAAGAAGCTTTCTTT
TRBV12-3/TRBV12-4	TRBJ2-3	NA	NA	CASSLGTRADTQYF	TGTGCCAGCAGTTTAGGTACACGCGCAGATACGCAGTATTTT
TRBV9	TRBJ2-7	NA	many	CASGDPSYEQYF	TGTGCCAGCGGCGACCCTTCCTACGAGCAGTACTTC
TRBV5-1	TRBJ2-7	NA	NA	CASSLSGTSYEQYF	TGCGCCAGCAGCTTGAGCGGCACCTCCTACGAGCAGTACTTC
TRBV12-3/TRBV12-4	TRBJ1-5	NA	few	CASSGGASNQPQHF	TGTGCCAGCAGTGGGGGAGCTTCTAATCAGCCCCAGCATTTT
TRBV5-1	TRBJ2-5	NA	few	CASSSGLSATGQETQYF	TGCGCCAGCAGCTCGGGACTGTCTGCGACCGGACAAGAGACCCAGTACTTC
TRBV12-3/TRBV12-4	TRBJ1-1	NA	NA	CASRFFSTEAFF	TGTGCCAGCCGTTTTTTTAGCACTGAAGCTTTCTTT
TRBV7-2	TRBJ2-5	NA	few	CASSPQPGQETQYF	TGTGCCAGCAGCCCACAACCGGGACAAGAGACCCAGTACTTC
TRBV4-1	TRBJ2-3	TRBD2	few	CASSPGLAGGRETDTQYF	TGCGCCAGCAGCCCCGGACTAGCGGGAGGGAGGGAGACAGATACGCAGTATTTT
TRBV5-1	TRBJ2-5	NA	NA	CASSLAAGEETQYF	TGCGCCAGCAGCTTGGCCGCAGGGGAAGAGACCCAGTACTTC
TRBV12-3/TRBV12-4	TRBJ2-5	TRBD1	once	CASRETGQETQYF	TGTGCCAGCAGGGAGACAGGGCAAGAGACCCAGTACTTC
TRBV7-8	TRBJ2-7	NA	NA	CASSLGRGTEQYF	TGTGCCAGCAGCTTAGGTAGAGGGACCGAGCAGTACTTC
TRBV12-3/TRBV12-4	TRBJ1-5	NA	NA	CASSQQSHNQPQHF	TGTGCCAGCAGCCAACAGTCGCATAATCAGCCCCAGCATTTT
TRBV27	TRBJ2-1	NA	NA	CASSLRRGSEQFF	TGTGCCAGCAGTTTAAGGAGGGGCAGTGAGCAGTTCTTC
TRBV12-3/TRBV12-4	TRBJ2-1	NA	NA	CASSFRGYDEQFF	TGTGCCAGCAGTTTCAGGGGTTACGATGAGCAGTTCTTC
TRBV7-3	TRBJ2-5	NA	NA	CASSFNSGSGETQYF	TGTGCCAGCAGCTTTAATTCTGGGTCGGGGGAGACCCAGTACTTC
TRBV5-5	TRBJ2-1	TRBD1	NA	CASSWRGSGQGSNEQFF	TGTGCCAGCAGCTGGCGAGGGTCGGGACAGGGAAGCAATGAGCAGTTCTTC
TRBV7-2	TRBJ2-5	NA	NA	CASSLEKGTVQETQYF	TGTGCCAGCAGCTTAGAAAAGGGCACAGTCCAAGAGACCCAGTACTTC
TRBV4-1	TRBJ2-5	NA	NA	CASSQESRYQETQYF	TGCGCCAGCAGCCAAGAGAGTAGATACCAAGAGACCCAGTACTTC
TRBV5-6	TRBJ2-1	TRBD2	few	CASSPEAGAFYNEQFF	TGTGCCAGCAGCCCCGAAGCGGGAGCGTTCTACAATGAGCAGTTCTTC
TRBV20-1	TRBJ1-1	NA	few	CSAPSNRAPGGAFF	TGCAGTGCTCCGAGCAACAGGGCTCCTGGGGGGGCTTTCTTT
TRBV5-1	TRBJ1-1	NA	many	CASSLEALNTEAFF	TGCGCCAGCAGCTTAGAAGCCCTGAACACTGAAGCTTTCTTT
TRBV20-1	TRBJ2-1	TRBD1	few	CSARGDSGGMYNEQFF	TGCAGTGCTAGAGGGGATTCAGGGGGAATGTACAATGAGCAGTTCTTC